The 29 T cell receptor beta chains below were found in one sample sequenced in a study of shared clonotypes between healthy human individuals. Some clones are missing from TCRdb's copy, which holds only in-frame ones; the method was immunoSEQ multiplex PCR. Of approximately 530,000 clones in the sample, approximately 94% were seen once. Sample: naive CD4+ T cells sorted from blood. Subset here: CD45RA+ positively selected. The receptors derive from a woman aged 25 to 39 in good health.

The chain combines TRBV6-1 with TRBJ2-7; D unclear. The CDR3 length is 13 residues. Trimming shortened V by 2 bases and J by 4 bases, and 9 bases separated the two germline ends. Germline CDR1 and CDR2: MNHNS and SASEGT. CDR3 residues: CASSERAPYEQYF. The CDR3 coding sequence is TGTGCCAGCAGTGAAAGGGCGCCATACGAGCAGTACTTC.

V gene TRBV28 combines with J gene TRBJ1-1, with 8 bases matching TRBD1. CDR1 and CDR2 (germline): MDHEN, SYDVKM. The CDR3 covers 16 residues. V shed 2 bases, J shed 5 bases, and the junction held 10 bases outside the gene matches. The CDR3 bases are TGTGCCAGCAGTTTACTGTTTGACAGGGGTTATACTGAAGCTTTCTTT. Amino acids: CASSLLFDRGYTEAFF.

This rearrangement joins TRBV6-1 to TRBJ1-1, with D possibly being TRBD1 (6 bases). The CDR3 length is 13 residues. Trimming cost V 1 base and J 5 bases, with 8 bases left between them. CDR1 and CDR2 (germline): MNHNS, SASEGT. The chain's CDR3 is CASSEVRGTEAFF. The DNA of the CDR3 is TGTGCCAGCAGTGAAGTGAGGGGGACTGAAGCTTTCTTT.

This rearrangement joins TRBV6-1 to TRBJ2-7; D ambiguous. The CDR3 is 16 amino acids. Looked up from germline, CDR1 is MNHNS and CDR2 is SASEGT. The ends were cut back, 0 bases at V and 2 bases at J, with 14 bases in the middle. The CDR3 DNA follows: TGTGCCAGCAGTGAAGCTAGGAGTATTCCTCCCTACGAGCAGTACTTC. This encodes CASSEARSIPPYEQYF.

This chain uses TRBV27 with TRBJ2-5, with TRBD2 identical over 8 bases. The J call is uncertain, as TRBJ2-7 better fits the DNA end. There are 17 residues in the CDR3. Germline CDR1 MNHEY, CDR2 SMNVEV (reference sequence). CDR3 coding DNA: TGTGCCAGCAGTTTATTCCCTGGGGCTAGCGGGTTCCGCGAGCAGTACTTC. It yields the protein CASSLFPGASGFREQYF.

The chain employs TRBV5-1 and TRBJ1-1; a weak D match, TRBD1 (6 bases). Trimming left V 1 base short and J 0 bases short, with 13 bases between. CDR3 size: 16 residues. CDR1 SGHRS and CDR2 YFSETQ come from the germline V gene. CDR3 loop: CASSLLQGALNTEAFF. The DNA of the CDR3 is TGCGCCAGCAGCTTGTTACAGGGAGCCTTGAACACTGAAGCTTTCTTT.

The CDR3 DNA is TGCGCCAGCAGTGGCCAAGGCCCCAATCAGCCCCAGCATTTT. Translated: CASSGQGPNQPQHF. The genes are TRBV10-2 and TRBJ1-5; D gene uncertain. The CDR3 consists of 14 residues. Germline-derived CDR1 and CDR2 are WSHSY and SAAADI. V lost 4 bases, J lost 3 bases, and 10 bases lay in between.

The rearrangement uses TRBV5-4 and TRBJ1-1, with 8 nucleotides matching TRBD1. The CDR3 extends over 13 amino acids. Germline V gene sequence: CDR1 SGHNT, CDR2 YYREEE (reference sequence). J gave up 8 bases and V 2 bases, and 5 bases lay outside the gene matches. The CDR3 DNA is TGTGCCAGCAGCTTAGGACAGGGCGGGGAAGCTTTCTTT. Translation: CASSLGQGGEAFF. The full variable domain, with the rest looked up from reference TRBV5-4 and TRBJ1-1, is ETGVTQSPTHLIKTRGQQVTLRCSSQSGHNTVSWYQQALGQGPQFIFQYYREEENGRGNFPPRFSGLQFPNYSSELNVNALELDDSALYLCASSLGQGGEAFFGQGTRLTVV.

DNA for the CDR3: TGTGCCAGCTCACCACGGGCAGCGGGGCCTAATGTGCAGTACTTC. Its protein is CASSPRAAGPNVQYF. The rearrangement joins TRBV18 to TRBJ2-7; 7 bases line up with TRBD2. V shed 1 base and J 9 bases; nucleotides not matched to a gene: 12. The CDR3 extends over 15 amino acids. In germline, CDR1 is KGHSH, CDR2 LQKENI.

As for this clone: The junction does not match germline at one end; this may be a read error. Other DNA sequences within the sample encode an identical CDR3. The rearrangement links TRBV28 to TRBJ1-1, with D possibly TRBD1 on 5 matching bases. Germline CDR1 MDHEN, CDR2 SYDVKM. The CDR3 extends over 13 amino acids. In DNA form, the CDR3 reads TGTGCCAGCAGTCCGGGGACCAACACCGAAGCTTTCTTT. Its translation: CASSPGTNTEAFF.

The CDR3 reads CSVRGRTGEFF. CDR3 in DNA: TGCAGCGTTCGAGGAAGGACAGGGGAGTTCTTC. The gene calls are TRBV29-1 and TRBJ2-1; 9 bases align to TRBD1. The germline V gene has CDR1 SQVTM and CDR2 ANQGSEA. The CDR3 totals 11 residues. Germline trimming cut 5 bases from V and 14 bases from J; bases unmatched to any gene: 7.

This clone turned up a few times. The genes are TRBV7-9 and TRBJ2-1, with 7 bases lining up with TRBD1. This CDR3 has 13 amino acids. The V segment lost 5 bases and the J segment 5 bases; nucleotides outside the gene matches: 3. Germline CDR1 and CDR2: SEHNR and FQNEAQ (reference sequence). DNA of the CDR3: TGTGCCAGCAGCCGAACAGGGGACAATGAGCAGTTCTTC. Translating gives CASSRTGDNEQFF.

The chain couples TRBV15 to TRBJ2-7; TRBD2 might be the D (5 bases). The germline V gene encodes CDR1 LNHNV and CDR2 YYDKDF (reference sequence). V was trimmed by 1 base and J by 7 bases, leaving 11 bases between them. The CDR3 totals 13 residues. The CDR3 DNA follows: TGTGCCACCAGCAGAGTCGGGGTGGGGGAGCAGTACTTC. Translated, it gives CATSRVGVGEQYF.

As DNA, the CDR3 is TGTGCCATCAGTGAGGAAGAGTGGGCAGGGGGCAATCAGCCCCAGCATTTT. This sequence encodes CAISEEEWAGGNQPQHF. The V gene is TRBV10-3, the J gene TRBJ1-5, with a possible D match to TRBD1 (6 bases). The ends were cut back, 2 bases at V and 2 bases at J, with 16 bases in the middle. Germline lookup yields CDR1 ENHRY and CDR2 SYGVKD. The CDR3 sequence is 17 residues long.

This clone was recorded only once. The rearrangement joins TRBV28 to TRBJ2-3; 8 bases align to TRBD1. The CDR3 covers 19 residues. The germline CDR1 and CDR2 sequences are MDHEN and SYDVKM. V shed 5 bases, J shed 4 bases, and the junction held 20 bases outside the gene matches. CDR3 residues: CASSPPGDRPNSVPDTQYF. DNA of the CDR3: TGTGCCAGCAGTCCACCGGGGGACAGGCCGAACTCGGTCCCAGATACGCAGTATTTT.

The chain combines TRBV10-3 with TRBJ2-5; 9 positions match TRBD2. After removal of 6 bases from V and 1 base from J, the junction contained 3 bases not matched to a gene. The V gene's germline CDR1 is ENHRY and CDR2 SYGVKD. The CDR3 is 14 residues long. The CDR3 sequence is CAISLAGSQETQYF. CDR3 bases: TGTGCCATCAGCCTAGCGGGGTCCCAAGAGACCCAGTACTTC.

Points on this clone: At the DNA level, this CDR3 is encoded by other sequences in the same sample as well. The chain employs TRBV28 and TRBJ2-7; no clear D gene. V dropped 3 bases and J dropped 4 bases, with 7 bases sitting between them. The CDR3 extends over 12 amino acids. Germline values: CDR1 MDHEN, CDR2 SYDVKM. CDR3 in amino acids: CASSFKPYEQYF. The CDR3 DNA reads as TGTGCCAGCAGTTTTAAACCGTACGAGCAGTACTTC.

V gene TRBV30 combines with J gene TRBJ2-2; TRBD2 is a possible D gene (5 bases). The ends were cut back, 3 bases at V and 0 bases at J, with 11 bases in the middle. CDR3 length equals 15 residues. The germline CDR1 and CDR2 sequences are GTSNPN and SVGIG (reference sequence). DNA of the CDR3: TGTGCCTGGAGGAATAGCGTGGCGAACACCGGGGAGCTGTTTTTT. It specifies CAWRNSVANTGELFF.

CDR3 sequence (DNA): TGCGCCAGCAGCTTGGAAGGGTATGGCACTGAAGCTTTCTTT. This sequence encodes CASSLEGYGTEAFF. V is TRBV5-1 and J is TRBJ1-1, with D uncertain. Trimming stripped 0 bases from V and 4 bases from J, with 10 bases between. The germline CDR1 and CDR2 sequences are SGHRS and YFSETQ. This CDR3 spans 14 amino acids.

This clone came up once. J is TRBJ1-2 and V is TRBV5-1; a possible D gene is TRBD1 (6 bases). This CDR3 comprises 11 residues. CDR1 SGHRS and CDR2 YFSETQ come from the germline V gene. Trimming cost V 4 bases and J 14 bases, with 15 bases left between them. CDR3 loop: CASSLDSGLTF. DNA of the CDR3: TGCGCCAGCAGCCTGGACAGTGGCTTAACCTTC.

The chain recombines TRBV28 with TRBJ2-5; no clear D gene. The CDR3 consists of 17 residues. Trimming removed 2 bases from V and 2 bases from J, with 18 bases in between. Germline V gene sequence: CDR1 MDHEN, CDR2 SYDVKM. This CDR3 is CASSLLQDRTSQETQYF. The CDR3 region has the DNA TGTGCCAGCAGTTTACTCCAGGACCGAACCTCTCAAGAGACCCAGTACTTC.

The chain employs TRBV28 and TRBJ2-7; D is perhaps TRBD1 or TRBD2 (6 bases each). The CDR3 totals 15 residues. Per germline, CDR1 MDHEN and CDR2 SYDVKM. Trimming stripped 4 bases from V and 8 bases from J, with 21 bases between. The CDR3 region has the DNA TGTGCCAGCAGTTCCCCACCGGGACACGGGGGAAAGCAGTACTTC. Its protein is CASSSPPGHGGKQYF.

J is TRBJ2-7 and V is TRBV5-1; TRBD2 aligns across 9 bases. The CDR3 is 14 amino acids. The ends lost 7 bases at V and 3 bases at J; junction bases unmatched: 8. The V gene's germline CDR1 is SGHRS and CDR2 YFSETQ. The CDR3 bases are TGCGCCAGCTCGGCCGGCGGGAGGGACTACGAGCAGTACTTC. Its translation is CASSAGGRDYEQYF.

The V call is TRBV14, the J call TRBJ1-1; D gene unclear. The germline V gene encodes CDR1 SGHDN and CDR2 FVKESK. With 2 bases removed from V and 3 bases from J, the gap between germline ends came to 10 bases. The length of the CDR3 is 14 residues. The CDR3 DNA reads as TGTGCCAGCAGCCAAAGGCAGATCCACACTGAAGCTTTCTTT. Its protein is CASSQRQIHTEAFF.

The V gene is TRBV7-2, the J gene TRBJ1-5, with 8 bases fitting TRBD1. This CDR3 comprises 15 residues. Losses at the gene ends were 2 bases for V and 5 bases for J; bases not matched to a gene: 5. The germline gives CDR1 SGHTA, CDR2 FQGNSA. Here the CDR3 DNA reads TGTGCCAGCAGCTTATATGCAGGGGGCCATCAGCCCCAGCATTTT. It codes for CASSLYAGGHQPQHF.

The chain employs TRBV7-3 and TRBJ1-2; 9 bases match TRBD1. Germline-derived CDR1 and CDR2 are SGHTA and FQGTGA. The CDR3 extends over 13 amino acids. Trimming took 5 bases from V and 7 from J; bases not matched to a gene: 5. CDR3 coding DNA: TGTGCCAGCAGCCCCGGGACAGGGAGTGGCTACACCTTC. Encoded protein: CASSPGTGSGYTF.

The chain employs TRBV2 and TRBJ2-1; the D call may be TRBD1 or TRBD2 (5 bases each). This CDR3 has 15 amino acids. V was shortened by 10 bases and J by 4 bases, with 20 bases between the two germline ends. Germline V gene data show CDR1 as SNHLY and CDR2 as FYNNEI. DNA for the CDR3: TGTGCCACCCAGTGGCGCAGCGGACAATACAATGAGCAGTTCTTC. Translated: CATQWRSGQYNEQFF.

V is TRBV6-6 and J is TRBJ2-1, with 11 positions matching TRBD2. Trimming at V came to 2 bases and at J to 12 bases, leaving 6 bases not matched to a gene. Germline V gene data show CDR1 as MNHNY and CDR2 as SVGAGI (reference sequence). The CDR3 is 14 amino acids. The DNA for the CDR3 is TGTGCCAGCAGTTACGGTAGCGGGAGGGCGGGGCAGTTCTTC. Translating gives CASSYGSGRAGQFF.

The CDR3: CATGVLSGANVLTF. The CDR3 bases are TGTGCCACCGGGGTTCTCTCTGGGGCCAACGTCCTGACTTTC. The genes are TRBV28 and TRBJ2-6; D perhaps matches TRBD2 (5 bases). CDR1 and CDR2 (germline): MDHEN, SYDVKM. V shed 10 bases and J shed 0 bases, with 10 bases lying between them. This CDR3 comprises 14 residues. Complete variable domain (other parts from reference TRBV28 and TRBJ2-6): DVKVTQSSRYLVKRTGEKVFLECVQDMDHENMFWYRQDPGLGLRLIYFSYDVKMKEKGDIPEGYSVSREKKERFSLILESASTNQTSMYLCATGVLSGANVLTFGAGSRLTVL.